Below, one T cell receptor beta chain is given with its context. Its specificity is not known. Blood draws occurred at baseline, cycle 4 day 1, and cycle 7 day 1. This specimen comes from a study of OX40 agonist ivuxolimab in advanced cancers. Study summary: Intravenous ivuxolimab at 0.01 to 10 mg/kg was given to patients every 2 weeks. A history of anti-PD-1, anti-PD-L1 or anti-CTLA-4 therapy was acceptable, and around 36% had some. Notes on the study in general: What antigens the expanded peripheral T cells recognized was never established.

Germline CDR1 reads LGHNA; CDR2 reads YNFKEQ. Losses at the gene ends were 1 base for V and 9 bases for J; bases not matched to a gene: 13. The CDR3 contains 16 residues. The method was immunoSEQ multiplex PCR; TCRdb's version includes in-frame clones alone and lacks a portion of them. Here the sample spans some 70,000 clones, 84% being singletons. The specimen was CD4+ or CD8+ T cells sorted from blood, collected in a trial of the OX40 agonist ivuxolimab. The origin of this receptor is an adult with an advanced solid tumor such as melanoma, head and neck, liver or kidney cancer. The chain has TRBV4-2 and TRBJ2-7; 9 bases fit TRBD2. CDR3 DNA sequence: TGTGCCAGCAGCCAAGGAACCGGGACTAGCTCTACGGGGCAGTACTTC. Protein sequence: CASSQGTGTSSTGQYF.